This entry lists 28 T cell receptor beta chains sequenced from one sample in a study of monozygotic twins with inflammatory bowel disease. After re-calling the 5' RACE reads, TCRdb lists one entry per CDR3 protein, DNA absent. The table lists approximately 160,000 distinct CDR3 sequences, with roughly 7% in the top ten. Source material: blood. The origin of the receptors is a human donor with ulcerative colitis or Crohn's disease, or a healthy co-twin of an affected twin (not recorded which).

The CDR3 protein is CASSNRDTNTEAFF. The chain has TRBV11-2 and TRBJ1-1; the TCRdb call, TRBD1, lacks DNA for checking. CDR3 size: 14 residues. Germline V CDR1 and CDR2: SGHAT, FQNNGV.

V usage is TRBV29-1 and J usage is TRBJ1-4; TCRdb calls TRBD1, which cannot be checked without DNA. Germline V CDR1 and CDR2: SQVTM, ANQGSEA. The CDR3 loop spans 13 amino acids. The CDR3 loop is CSVLGGSGEKLFF.

The genes are TRBV11-2 and TRBJ1-2; TCRdb's D call of TRBD1 is untestable without DNA. CDR1 and CDR2 from the germline V gene are SGHAT and FQNNGV. The CDR3 length is 15 residues. CDR3: CASSLDPGQSYGYTF.

This chain links TRBV20-1 with TRBJ1-5; TCRdb proposes TRBD1, but this gene call is untestable without DNA. This CDR3 has 13 residues. Germline CDR1 and CDR2: DFQATT and SNEGSKA (reference sequence). The chain's CDR3 is CSASGQGVQPQHF.

The chain recombines TRBV30 with TRBJ1-2; TCRdb's D call, TRBD1, is unchecked because there is no DNA. CDR3 length equals 12 residues. CDR1 and CDR2 from the germline V gene are GTSNPN and SVGIG (reference sequence). CDR3 amino acids: CAYWDRGLGYTF.

The chain employs TRBV5-1 and TRBJ1-6; with no DNA, the TCRdb D assignment of TRBD1 cannot be verified. Germline V gene data show CDR1 as SGHRS and CDR2 as YFSETQ. This CDR3 contains 13 residues. The CDR3 is CASSPGQGSPLHF.

The chain joins TRBV11-2 to TRBJ1-6. CDR3 length: 19 amino acids. CDR1 SGHAT and CDR2 FQNNGV come from the germline V gene. CDR3 amino acids: CASSDRGEGRSSYNSPLHF.

This chain joins TRBV30 and TRBJ2-3; the D call of TRBD1 rests on TCRdb alone, since no DNA is present to check it. Germline V gene sequence: CDR1 GTSNPN, CDR2 SVGIG (reference sequence). The CDR3 is 15 residues long. The chain's CDR3 is CAATNLGAGTDTQYF.

The V and J genes are TRBV20-1 and TRBJ2-1; TCRdb proposes TRBD2, but this gene call is untestable without DNA. Germline lookup yields CDR1 DFQATT and CDR2 SNEGSKA (reference sequence). The CDR3 has 14 amino acids. CDR3: CSASRREKKNEQFF.

This chain connects TRBV28 to TRBJ2-5; absent DNA, TCRdb's TRBD1 call cannot be checked. Germline V CDR1 and CDR2: MDHEN, SYDVKM. The CDR3 runs to 13 residues. The CDR3 here is CASSFGGRETQYF. Looking up the rest from reference TRBV28 and TRBJ2-5 gives the full variable domain: DVKVTQSSRYLVKRTGEKVFLECVQDMDHENMFWYRQDPGLGLRLIYFSYDVKMKEKGDIPEGYSVSREKKERFSLILESASTNQTSMYLCASSFGGRETQYFGPGTRLLVL.

The CDR3 spells CASSYWQNTGELFF. J is TRBJ2-2 and V is TRBV6-5. CDR1 and CDR2 from the germline V gene are MNHEY and SVGAGI. The CDR3 totals 14 residues.

This chain joins TRBV20-1 and TRBJ2-3; TCRdb reports TRBD1, a call that lacks DNA to check it against. This CDR3 is built from 15 residues. Germline V gene data show CDR1 as DFQATT and CDR2 as SNEGSKA (reference sequence). The CDR3: CSATMTSGGTDTQYF.

The chain has TRBV20-1 and TRBJ2-1; TCRdb lists TRBD1, though no DNA is available to test this call. Germline CDR1 reads DFQATT; CDR2 reads SNEGSKA (reference sequence). CDR3 size: 12 residues. This CDR3 is CSAPDRYNEQFF.

The genes are TRBV7-2 and TRBJ2-2; TCRdb returns TRBD2, unconfirmable since there is no DNA. The germline V gene encodes CDR1 SGHTA and CDR2 FQGNSA. The CDR3 consists of 15 residues. This CDR3 reads CASSLLAAYTGELFF.

The chain couples TRBV10-3 to TRBJ1-1. Per germline, CDR1 ENHRY and CDR2 SYGVKD. CDR3 length equals 15 residues. CDR3 loop: CAISEMEVKNTEAFF.

V usage is TRBV11-2 and J usage is TRBJ2-3. CDR3 length: 15 amino acids. Germline loops: CDR1 SGHAT, CDR2 FQNNGV. This CDR3 reads CASSFKVGSTDTLYF.

The chain employs TRBV5-1 and TRBJ2-1; TCRdb calls TRBD1, which cannot be checked without DNA. From germline, CDR1 is SGHRS and CDR2 YFSETQ. The CDR3 covers 15 residues. The CDR3 is CASSLAAGWGREQFF.

CDR3 protein: CASSLKGQGYLIYEQYF. The chain employs TRBV7-9 and TRBJ2-7; TCRdb calls TRBD1, which cannot be checked without DNA. CDR1 is SEHNR and CDR2 is FQNEAQ in the germline V gene (reference sequence). The CDR3 totals 17 residues.

This chain links TRBV10-3 with TRBJ2-1; TCRdb gives TRBD2 as the D gene, but with no DNA this cannot be confirmed. From germline, CDR1 is ENHRY and CDR2 SYGVKD. The CDR3 is made up of 13 amino acids. The CDR3 is CAISGERGSEQFF.

The chain couples TRBV12-3 or TRBV12-4 to TRBJ2-3; TCRdb's D gene call, TRBD2, goes unchecked for lack of DNA. This CDR3 is 17 amino acids long. The CDR3 sequence is CASSSSSGGKGTDTQYF.

The V call is TRBV4-1, the J call TRBJ2-1; TCRdb proposes TRBD2, but this gene call is untestable without DNA. Per germline, CDR1 MGHRA and CDR2 YSYEKL. This CDR3 has 19 residues. CDR3 region: CASSQSGSPIAGGYNEQFF.

This rearrangement joins TRBV4-3 to TRBJ2-7. The CDR3 covers 13 residues. The germline gives CDR1 LGHNA, CDR2 YSLEER. Here the CDR3 reads CASSQDLMGEQYF.

The gene calls are TRBV6-2 or TRBV6-3 and TRBJ2-3; TCRdb indicates TRBD2, and absent DNA this call remains unverified. This CDR3 is built from 18 residues. Germline assignment: CDR1 MNHEY and CDR2 SVGEGT. Here the CDR3 reads CASSYRTSGGSITDTQYF.

This chain connects TRBV29-1 to TRBJ1-1; the TCRdb D gene call, TRBD1, has no DNA to confirm it. The CDR3 contains 11 residues. CDR1 and CDR2 from the germline V gene are SQVTM and ANQGSEA. The CDR3 spells CSVLGGTEAFF.

The chain carries TRBV19 and TRBJ1-3. Germline V gene data show CDR1 as LNHDA and CDR2 as SQIVND (reference sequence). This CDR3 is 17 amino acids long. This chain's CDR3 is CASRLSLGTATGNTIYF.

This chain uses TRBV4-3 with TRBJ1-2. CDR1 and CDR2 from the germline V gene are LGHNA and YSLEER. The CDR3 has 15 residues. Here the CDR3 reads CASSQESGINYGYTF.

The V and J genes are TRBV7-2 and TRBJ1-3; TCRdb's D call of TRBD1 is untestable without DNA. The CDR3 is made up of 16 amino acids. Germline assignment: CDR1 SGHTA and CDR2 FQGNSA. CDR3 residues: CASSLIYRESGNTIYF.

The chain combines TRBV20-1 with TRBJ2-5; the D gene TCRdb calls, TRBD2, cannot be checked with no DNA. CDR3 length equals 17 residues. Germline V gene sequence: CDR1 DFQATT, CDR2 SNEGSKA (reference sequence). The CDR3 region is CSARSGLAARGWETQYF.